This T cell receptor beta chain stems from a study of cytomegalovirus exposure and HLA in healthy donors. Across the study: The approximately 120 validation repertoires were reported in a later analysis to have been generated on the same platform as the approximately 700 first-cohort repertoires. Findings of the study overall: According to a subsequent analysis, TCR clusters from the first cohort were inclined to appear together in the roughly 110 validation repertoires.

V lost 1 base, J lost 3 bases, and 10 bases lay in between. Germline-derived CDR1 and CDR2 are LGHNA and YSLEER. The CDR3 is made up of 15 amino acids. With regard to this clone: No antigen is known for it.

The method was immunoSEQ multiplex PCR; TCRdb's version includes in-frame clones alone and lacks a portion of them. The data hold under 150,000 clones, with 80% to 90% observed a single time. The TCR originated in a man aged 18 to 30 in good health and CMV-seronegative. Sequencing input: PBMCs. The V gene is TRBV4-3, the J gene TRBJ2-4; a weak D match, TRBD1 (6 bases). The CDR3 is CASSQVEGGKNIQYF. The CDR3, as DNA: TGCGCCAGCAGCCAAGTTGAAGGGGGCAAAAACATTCAGTACTTC.